The clone carrying this T cell receptor (beta chain) was found once. What it binds is not known. This specimen belongs to a study of shared clonotypes between healthy human individuals. Trimming removed 7 bases from V and 0 bases from J, with 13 bases in between. The CDR3 is 14 residues long. Germline V gives CDR1 SGHTA, CDR2 FQGNSA. All donors were healthy HIV-negative adults lacking recent acute infections or vaccinations. Whole-study results and caveats: When naive CD4 clonotypes were compared across four donors, 5% to 5.5% were shared. With few donors, the genetic and exposure-history diversity represented was limited.

Assay: immunoSEQ multiplex PCR; the TCRdb copy retains only in-frame clones and omits some. The sample holds approximately 980,000 clones; around 80% are singletons and the top ten take about 1.5%. The genes are TRBV7-2 and TRBJ2-7; possibly TRBD1 or TRBD2 for D (6 bases each). This receptor was taken from a man aged 18 to 30 in good health. The sequenced sample was memory CD4+ T cells sorted from blood. Subset noted: CD45RA-negative fraction. The CDR3 DNA reads as TGTGCCAGCACAACACCGGGGGCCTCCTACGAGCAGTACTTC. Its protein product is CASTTPGASYEQYF.